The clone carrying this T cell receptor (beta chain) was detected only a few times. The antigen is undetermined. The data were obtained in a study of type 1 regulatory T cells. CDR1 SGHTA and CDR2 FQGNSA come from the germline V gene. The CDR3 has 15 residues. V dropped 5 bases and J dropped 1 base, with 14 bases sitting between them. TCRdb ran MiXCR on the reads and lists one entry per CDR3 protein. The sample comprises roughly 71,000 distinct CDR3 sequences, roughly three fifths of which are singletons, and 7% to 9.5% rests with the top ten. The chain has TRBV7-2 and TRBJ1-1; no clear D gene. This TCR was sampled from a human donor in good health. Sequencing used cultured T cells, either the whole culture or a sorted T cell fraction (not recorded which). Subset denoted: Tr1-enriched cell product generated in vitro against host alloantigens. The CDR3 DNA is TGTGCCAGCAGCCCCACCGGCGAGGGGAACACTGAAGCTTTCTTT. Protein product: CASSPTGEGNTEAFF.